These T cell receptor beta chains were read from a single sample in a study of T cell responses to AZD1222 COVID-19 vaccine. Assay used: immunoSEQ multiplex PCR; TCRdb lists only in-frame clones, some missing. The top ten hold approximately 1.1% of the sample, which has 90,000 to 120,000 clones, around 90% seen once. The source material was peripheral blood, sampled on day 0 of AZD1222 vaccination. The receptors originated from an adult in good health. CDR3s include the opening cysteine and the closing phenylalanine or tryptophan. The D gene is left open where the match is weak. Some rows mark clone size as missing; the rest say once, few, many or name a class of expanded clone.

TRBJ1-3	NA	TRBV14	16	NA	TGTGCCAGCAGCCACGGAGCGCAGTACTCTGGAAACACCATATATTTT	CASSHGAQYSGNTIYF
TRBJ2-5	NA	TRBV7-9	15	NA	TGTGCCAGCAGCTTATTCAGGGGGAGGGAAGAGACCCAGTACTTC	CASSLFRGREETQYF
TRBJ1-3	NA	TRBV11-2	15	NA	TGTGCCAGCAGCAACCCCCGGGTTTCTGGAAACACCATATATTTT	CASSNPRVSGNTIYF
TRBJ2-3	NA	TRBV11-1	15	TRBD2	TGTGCCAGCAGCATTAGCGGGGGCGTATTAGATACGCAGTATTTT	CASSISGGVLDTQYF
TRBJ2-3	NA	TRBV4-2	15	NA	TGTGCCAGCAGCCAAGAGCTGGCGGCCACAGATACGCAGTATTTT	CASSQELAATDTQYF
TRBJ2-3	few	TRBV11-2	16	TRBD2	TGTGCCAGCAGCCCAGGGGCGGGAGGGCCCACAGATACGCAGTATTTT	CASSPGAGGPTDTQYF
TRBJ1-4	NA	TRBV19	13	NA	TGTGCCACCCGGGGGGCAACTAATGAAAAACTGTTTTTT	CATRGATNEKLFF
TRBJ2-3	NA	TRBV18	15	NA	TGTGCCAGCTCACCTTTCCCCGGGGGCACAGATACGCAGTATTTT	CASSPFPGGTDTQYF
TRBJ1-6	NA	TRBV11-2	13	NA	TGTGCCAGCAGCTTCTCTGATAATTCACCCCTCCACTTT	CASSFSDNSPLHF
TRBJ1-5	NA	TRBV6-1	19	TRBD1	TGTGCCAGCAGTGGGGCCGGGACAGATGCGTTTTATAGCAATCAGCCCCAGCATTTT	CASSGAGTDAFYSNQPQHF
TRBJ2-2	NA	TRBV9	17	NA	TGTGCCAGCAGCGTAGAAGGGGCAGCCTCGAACACCGGGGAGCTGTTTTTT	CASSVEGAASNTGELFF
TRBJ1-5	NA	TRBV6-2/TRBV6-3	16	NA	TGTGCCAGCAGTCGCGCGACAGACTATAGCAATCAGCCCCAGCATTTT	CASSRATDYSNQPQHF
TRBJ1-2	NA	TRBV6-5	14	NA	TGTGCCAGCAGTCGGGACAACCAATACTATGGCTACACCTTC	CASSRDNQYYGYTF
TRBJ1-5	NA	TRBV6-1	15	NA	TGTGCCAGCAGTGAAGCCGGGACTAGCAATCAGCCCCAGCATTTT	CASSEAGTSNQPQHF
TRBJ2-3	once	TRBV11-3	15	TRBD2	TGTGCCAGCAGCCGGACTAGCGGGAACACAGATACGCAGTATTTT	CASSRTSGNTDTQYF
TRBJ1-2	NA	TRBV7-2	17	TRBD1	TGTGCCAGCAGCTTCTCTTTATCGACAGGGGCAGTCGGCGGCTACACCTTC	CASSFSLSTGAVGGYTF
TRBJ2-2	NA	TRBV24-1	17	TRBD1	TGTGCCACCAGTGATCAAACTGGGACAGGGTTCACCGGGGAGCTGTTTTTT	CATSDQTGTGFTGELFF
TRBJ1-6	NA	TRBV18	15	NA	TGTGCCAGCTCATCCGAGACGGACACCAAGTCACCCCTCCACTTT	CASSSETDTKSPLHF
TRBJ1-1	once	TRBV12-3/TRBV12-4	13	NA	TGTGCCAGCAGTTTAGGGGCCTTGGATGAAGCTTTCTTT	CASSLGALDEAFF
TRBJ1-1	NA	TRBV2	14	NA	TGTGCCAGCAGTGGACTTACGAGGAACACTGAAGCTTTCTTT	CASSGLTRNTEAFF
TRBJ1-2	few	TRBV3-1/TRBV3-2	14	NA	TGTGCCAGCAGCCAAGATGCAGGGGCGCGGGGCTACACCTTC	CASSQDAGARGYTF
TRBJ2-1	NA	TRBV24-1	14	NA	TGTGCCACCAGTGATCCCCAGGGAAACAATGAGCAGTTCTTC	CATSDPQGNNEQFF
TRBJ1-5	NA	TRBV7-2	16	TRBD1	TGTGCCAGCAGCACTCGGACAGGGCGAAGGGATCAGCCCCAGCATTTT	CASSTRTGRRDQPQHF
TRBJ1-2	NA	TRBV29-1	12	NA	TGCAGCGTTGATCCGGCAGCATATGGCTACACCTTC	CSVDPAAYGYTF
TRBJ1-1	NA	TRBV5-1	15	NA	TGCGCCAGCAGCATGTACAGCGTTCTGGGCACTGAAGCTTTCTTT	CASSMYSVLGTEAFF
TRBJ1-3	NA	TRBV4-3	16	NA	TGCGCCAGCAGCCAAGATCTTTCAGCTTCTGGAAACACCATATATTTT	CASSQDLSASGNTIYF
TRBJ2-1	NA	TRBV5-1	14	TRBD2	TGCGCCAGCGGGGGACTAGCGGGAGCCGATGAGCAGTTCTTC	CASGGLAGADEQFF
TRBJ2-3	NA	TRBV2	15	TRBD1	TGTGCCAGCAGTGGGACAGGGGGCAGCACAGATACGCAGTATTTT	CASSGTGGSTDTQYF
TRBJ1-1	NA	TRBV6-5	13	NA	TGTGCCAGCAGCAGCAGGGTAACAATTGAAGCTTTCTTT	CASSSRVTIEAFF
TRBJ1-2	NA	TRBV9	13	NA	TGTGCCAGCGGGCACAGTTCTAACTATGGCTACACCTTC	CASGHSSNYGYTF
TRBJ2-7	NA	TRBV5-1	14	TRBD2	TGCGCCAGCAGCTCCACCGGGACTATATACGAGCAGTACTTC	CASSSTGTIYEQYF
TRBJ1-4	once	TRBV4-3	15	TRBD1	TGCGCCAGCAGCCAAAGTAAGGGGGCGGTTGAAAAACTGTTTTTT	CASSQSKGAVEKLFF
TRBJ2-7	NA	TRBV7-3	17	NA	TGTGCCAGCAGCTTAATCATAGACCCACGGGTTTGCTACGAGCAGTACTTC	CASSLIIDPRVCYEQYF
TRBJ1-2	NA	TRBV15	13	NA	TGTGCCACCAGCAGAGATAGGGCAGAAGGCTACACCTTC	CATSRDRAEGYTF
TRBJ1-2	NA	TRBV19	14	TRBD1	TGTGCCAGTAGTATAGTTGGGACAGGGCGCGGCTACACCTTC	CASSIVGTGRGYTF
TRBJ2-3	NA	TRBV24-1	12	NA	TGTGCCACCAGTAGGACGTCAGATACGCAGTATTTT	CATSRTSDTQYF
TRBJ1-5	NA	TRBV6-2/TRBV6-3	14	TRBD1	TGTGCCAGCAGTTTGGACAGGAGAGATCAGCCCCAGCATTTT	CASSLDRRDQPQHF
TRBJ2-2	NA	TRBV15	16	TRBD1	TGTGCCACCAGCAGAACCGGGACAGCAAACACCGGGGAGCTGTTTTTT	CATSRTGTANTGELFF
TRBJ1-1	NA	TRBV24-1	14	NA	TGTGCCACCCGGGACAACTCCTTGAACACTGAAGCTTTCTTT	CATRDNSLNTEAFF
TRBJ2-7	NA	TRBV12-3/TRBV12-4	12	NA	TGTGCCAGCAGGCGGGGTCACGGGGGGCAGTACTTC	CASRRGHGGQYF